The clone carrying this T cell receptor beta chain was seen a few times. Antigen specificity is unknown. For the second PCR, which ran for about 7 to 11 cycles, a sample-barcoded 5' primer and a J-beta primer mix were used. All cDNA molecules were each tagged by a template-switch adaptor with 12 random nucleotides. TCRdb re-derived calls from the 5' RACE reads in MiXCR, one entry per CDR3 protein. The sample comprises fewer than 2,000,000 distinct CDR3 sequences, about 35% of which are singletons, and 10% to 12% rests with the top ten. Donors gave roughly 9.1 milliliters of peripheral blood apiece. Isolation per sample recovered at least 7 million PBMCs. This entry is derived from a study of blood T cells in healthy people across ages. Study results and caveats: It was not possible, with unsorted PBMCs, to conclusively compare naive and antigen-experienced cells.

Germline CDR1 is MGHDK and CDR2 is SYGVNS. The CDR3 loop spans 11 amino acids. V was trimmed by 4 bases and J by 3 bases, leaving 4 bases between them. Input material: blood. The sequence came from a woman in her twenties or thirties in good health. The rearrangement joins TRBV25-1 to TRBJ2-7; D ambiguous. In nucleotides, the CDR3 is TGTGCCAGCAGTGTAAACTACGAGCAGTACTTC. Encoded protein: CASSVNYEQYF.